The clone carrying this T cell receptor beta chain has a handful of counts. The antigen remains undetermined. These data originate in a study of beta chain features in type 1 diabetes. Reverse transcription of all isolated RNA meant that expressed TCRB transcripts were sequenced. Naive, central memory and regulatory T cell samples yielded roughly 3.5 million reads on average. The data were produced by immunoSEQ multiplex PCR, yet TCRdb's version contains in-frame clones alone and is incomplete. The data contain a few hundred thousand clones, around 14% of them singletons. General study findings and limits: Type 1 diabetes patients showed fewer insertions and more deletions at VDJ junctions.

CDR1 SGDLS and CDR2 YYNGEE come from the germline V gene. This CDR3 has 13 amino acids. The ends were cut back, 4 bases at V and 0 bases at J, with 6 bases in the middle. A heparinised blood draw that averaged around 110 mL was obtained once from each donor. Sorted CD4+ subsets: naive, central memory, regulatory, stem cell-like memory (CD45RO/CCR7/CD25/CD127/CD95/CD27 panel). V gene TRBV9 combines with J gene TRBJ2-3, with no clear D. The sample was naive CD4+ T cells from blood. The sequence derives from a man under 40 in good health. The CDR3 DNA sequence: TGTGCCAGCAGCATACAAAGCACAGATACGCAGTATTTT. It translates to CASSIQSTDTQYF.